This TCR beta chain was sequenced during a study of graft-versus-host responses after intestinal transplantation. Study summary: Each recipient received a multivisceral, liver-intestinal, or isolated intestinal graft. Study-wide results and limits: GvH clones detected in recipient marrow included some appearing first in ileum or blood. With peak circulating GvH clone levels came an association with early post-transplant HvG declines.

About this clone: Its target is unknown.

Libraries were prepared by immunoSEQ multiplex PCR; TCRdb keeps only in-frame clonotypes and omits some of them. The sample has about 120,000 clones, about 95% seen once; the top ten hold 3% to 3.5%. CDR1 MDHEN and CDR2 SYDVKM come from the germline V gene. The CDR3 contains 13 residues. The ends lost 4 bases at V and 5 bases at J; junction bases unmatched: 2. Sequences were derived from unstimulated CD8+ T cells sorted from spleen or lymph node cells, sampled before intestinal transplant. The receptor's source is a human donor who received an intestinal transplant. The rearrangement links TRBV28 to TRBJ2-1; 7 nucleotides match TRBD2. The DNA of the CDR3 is TGTGCCAGCAGTTCTGGGGGGGACAATGAGCAGTTCTTC. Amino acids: CASSSGGDNEQFF. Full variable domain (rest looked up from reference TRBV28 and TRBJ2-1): DVKVTQSSRYLVKRTGEKVFLECVQDMDHENMFWYRQDPGLGLRLIYFSYDVKMKEKGDIPEGYSVSREKKERFSLILESASTNQTSMYLCASSSGGDNEQFFGPGTRLTVL.